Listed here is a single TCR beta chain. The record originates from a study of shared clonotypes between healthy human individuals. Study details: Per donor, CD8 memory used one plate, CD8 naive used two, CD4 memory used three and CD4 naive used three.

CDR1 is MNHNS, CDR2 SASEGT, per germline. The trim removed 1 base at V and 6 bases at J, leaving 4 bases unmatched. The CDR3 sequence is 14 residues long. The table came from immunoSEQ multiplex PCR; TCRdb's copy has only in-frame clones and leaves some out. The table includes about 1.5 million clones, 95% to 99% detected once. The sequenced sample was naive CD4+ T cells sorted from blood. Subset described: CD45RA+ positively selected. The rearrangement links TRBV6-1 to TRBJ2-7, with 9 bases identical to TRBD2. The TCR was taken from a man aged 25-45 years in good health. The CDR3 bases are TGTGCCAGCAGTGAAGGGGTTAGCGGGAGCGAGCAGTACTTC. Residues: CASSEGVSGSEQYF.